This T cell receptor beta chain was sequenced for a study of blood T cells in healthy people across ages. The authors ran a second PCR of 7 to 11 cycles using a sample-barcoded 5' primer and a J-beta primer mix. TCRdb fed the 5' RACE reads into MiXCR, producing one record per CDR3 protein. The sample records about 1.7 million distinct CDR3 sequences, about 28% being singletons. Overall study findings and caveats: Higher diversity and more naive CD4+ cells were features of long-lived donors, compared to aged donors.

CDR1 is SGHRS, CDR2 YFSETQ, per germline. Trimming took 0 bases from V and 7 from J, leaving 17 bases between them. CDR3 length equals 15 residues. This clonotype was recorded a few times. Antigen unknown. The J gene is TRBJ2-7, the V gene TRBV5-1; a weak D match, TRBD2 (5 bases). Material: blood. This receptor was obtained from a woman in her 30s in good health. CDR3 coding DNA: TGCGCCAGCAGCTTGGCCGGGGTCAGCTACAATGAGCAGTACTTC. Translation gives CASSLAGVSYNEQYF.